Each of the 22 T cell receptor beta chains below was sequenced from the same sample in a study of OX40 agonist ivuxolimab in advanced cancers. Libraries were made using the immunoSEQ multiplex PCR assay. Here the immuneACCESS table is served through TCRdb, limited to in-frame sequences with V and J called. Missing clones are a known gap in these copies; in checked studies unresolved V genes cover under half, and the rest lacks a known reason. The sample contains around 100,000 clones, about 88% of them found a single time. The ten largest clonotypes hold 0.33% of the sample. The material sequenced was CD4+ or CD8+ T cells sorted from blood, taken in a trial of the OX40 agonist ivuxolimab. The receptors shown here come from an adult with an advanced solid tumor such as melanoma, head and neck, liver or kidney cancer.

The genes are TRBV9 and TRBJ1-4; a possible D gene is TRBD1 (6 bases). CDR3 length: 16 amino acids. CDR1 is SGDLS and CDR2 is YYNGEE in the germline V gene. V was pared by 2 bases and J by 2 bases, with 13 bases between. In DNA form, the CDR3 reads TGTGCCAGCAGCGTTTCAGGGGTGTCGACTAATGAAAAACTGTTTTTT. Translated, it gives CASSVSGVSTNEKLFF.

This chain connects TRBV4-2 to TRBJ2-1; 9 bases fit TRBD2. This CDR3 contains 16 residues. CDR1 and CDR2 from the germline V gene are LGHNA and YNFKEQ. V dropped 0 bases and J dropped 4; count of bases not matched to a gene: 4. CDR3: CASSQEPSGIYNEQFF. The DNA of the CDR3 is TGTGCCAGCAGCCAAGAGCCTAGCGGGATTTACAATGAGCAGTTCTTC.

Written as DNA, the CDR3 is TGTGCCAGCAGTGAGGGTCGACTAGCGGTAACCTACGAGCAGTACTTC. It translates to CASSEGRLAVTYEQYF. The chain employs TRBV25-1 and TRBJ2-7, with 9 bases lining up with TRBD2. Germline V gene sequence: CDR1 MGHDK, CDR2 SYGVNS. The junction had 8 bases not matched to a gene; V was cut back by 3 bases and J by 2 bases. The CDR3 has 16 residues.

The rearrangement joins TRBV19 to TRBJ2-5, with TRBD2 matching over 8 bases. CDR3 length: 16 amino acids. Germline CDR1 and CDR2: LNHDA and SQIVND (reference sequence). V shed 6 bases, J shed 2 bases, and the junction held 11 bases outside the gene matches. CDR3 DNA: TGTGCCAGTAGAGCCCGGGACTTAGCGGGGCAAGAGACCCAGTACTTC. Translated: CASRARDLAGQETQYF.

With regard to this clone: A read error may account for a junction end that differs from germline. The rearrangement joins TRBV19 to TRBJ2-1; D is unclear. This CDR3 has 11 residues. Germline V gene lookup returns CDR1 LNHDA and CDR2 SQIVND (reference sequence). As DNA, the CDR3 is TGTGCCAGTAGTATCTCGGAGCTTTGGCTCTTC. Its protein product is CASSISELWLF.

The chain has TRBV9 and TRBJ1-5; 9 bases agree with TRBD1. Per germline, CDR1 SGDLS and CDR2 YYNGEE. Trimming at V came to 4 bases and at J to 5 bases, leaving 7 bases not matched to a gene. This CDR3 has 15 residues. In DNA form, the CDR3 reads TGTGCCAGCAGCACTACAGGGGGCTCGGATCAGCCCCAGCATTTT. This gives the protein CASSTTGGSDQPQHF.

This chain links TRBV7-3 with TRBJ1-1; no reliable D call. The CDR3 length is 14 residues. V lost 2 bases, J lost 3 bases, and 10 bases lay in between. Germline CDR1 SGHTA, CDR2 FQGTGA. The CDR3 bases are TGTGCCAGCAGCTTATCAAGCGGGGACACTGAAGCTTTCTTT. Encoded protein: CASSLSSGDTEAFF. The whole variable domain, filled in from reference TRBV7-3 and TRBJ1-1, reads GAGVSQTPSNKVTEKGKYVELRCDPISGHTALYWYRQSLGQGPEFLIYFQGTGAADDSGLPNDRFFAVRPEGSVSTLKIQRTERGDSAVYLCASSLSSGDTEAFFGQGTRLTVV.

The J gene is TRBJ1-3, the V gene TRBV12-2; TRBD1, the table's D call, lacks a check against the DNA. TRBV12-2 is a listed pseudogene. The CDR3 length is 18 residues. The CDR3 here is CASRLGPTDRGPGNTIYF. The DNA of the CDR3 is TGTGCAAGTCGCTTAGGCCCCACCGACAGGGGGCCTGGAAACACCATATATTTT.

This clone has only one observation. The chain couples TRBV29-1 to TRBJ2-7, with D possibly being TRBD1 (6 bases). This CDR3 comprises 11 residues. Germline V gene sequence: CDR1 SQVTM, CDR2 ANQGSEA. V was clipped by 7 bases and J by 2 bases, with 9 bases between them. CDR3 sequence (DNA): TGCAGCGCCGGACAGACCTACGAGCAGTACTTC. Translating gives CSAGQTYEQYF.

The chain carries TRBV28 and TRBJ1-2; a weak D match, TRBD1 (5 bases). Germline V gene lookup returns CDR1 MDHEN and CDR2 SYDVKM. This CDR3 comprises 15 residues. The V and J ends lost 2 bases and 1 base respectively, with 11 bases between them. CDR3 in DNA: TGTGCCAGCAGTTTACGGACATATGATAACTATGGCTACACCTTC. Amino acids: CASSLRTYDNYGYTF.

The rearrangement links TRBV19 to TRBJ1-2; tentatively, D is TRBD1 (5 bases). Trimming took off 4 bases at V and 3 bases at J, with 12 bases between the two ends. The CDR3 has 14 amino acids. Germline CDR1 reads LNHDA; CDR2 reads SQIVND (reference sequence). Here the CDR3 reads CASSSRVGDYGYTF. The CDR3 nucleotides are TGTGCCAGTAGTAGCCGGGTAGGGGACTATGGCTACACCTTC.

The chain combines TRBV5-1 with TRBJ1-4, with D possibly TRBD1 on 5 matching bases. The V and J ends lost 0 bases and 7 bases respectively, with 13 bases between them. CDR1 is SGHRS and CDR2 is YFSETQ in the germline V gene. The CDR3 consists of 15 residues. The CDR3 region is CASSLGPPGVEKLFF. The CDR3 nucleotides read TGCGCCAGCAGCTTGGGGCCCCCGGGGGTTGAAAAACTGTTTTTT.

A single count supports this clone. This rearrangement joins TRBV7-6 to TRBJ2-2, with TRBD1 matching over 7 bases. Germline lookup yields CDR1 SGHVS and CDR2 FNYEAQ. With 10 bases clipped from V and 5 bases from J, the junction kept 10 bases outside the gene matches. The CDR3 has 14 amino acids. CDR3 region: CATRQGGTTGELFF. Here the CDR3 DNA reads TGTGCCACACGACAGGGTGGTACGACCGGGGAGCTGTTTTTT.

A few counts support this clone. The V call is TRBV6-1, the J call TRBJ2-7; perhaps TRBD2 as D (5 bases). The CDR3 has 16 amino acids. Germline V lookup: CDR1 MNHNS, CDR2 SASEGT. Trimming removed 2 bases at V and 2 bases at J, with 16 bases between. CDR3 nucleotide sequence: TGTGCCAGCAGTGAAATCCTGAGGGCCGTTGCCTACGAGCAGTACTTC. This encodes CASSEILRAVAYEQYF.

V usage is TRBV18 and J usage is TRBJ2-2; D possibly uses TRBD1 or TRBD2 (5 bases each). Germline CDR1 is KGHSH and CDR2 is LQKENI. V lost 6 bases, J lost 3 bases, and 17 bases lay in between. There are 16 residues in the CDR3. CDR3 loop: CASSSDQGPDTGELFF. Written as DNA, the CDR3 is TGTGCCAGCTCTTCGGATCAGGGACCTGACACCGGGGAGCTGTTTTTT.

The gene calls are TRBV4-2 and TRBJ2-5; D call uncertain. The tail of the sequence fits TRBJ2-7 better, so the J call may be wrong. The germline gives CDR1 LGHNA, CDR2 YNFKEQ. The CDR3 extends over 17 amino acids. This CDR3 is CASSQGFRRSGSYEQYF. CDR3 in DNA: TGTGCCAGCAGCCAAGGATTCCGTCGTTCCGGCTCCTACGAGCAGTACTTC.

The rearrangement joins TRBV5-1 to TRBJ1-1, with D possibly TRBD1 on 6 matching bases. Germline assignment: CDR1 SGHRS and CDR2 YFSETQ. The CDR3 consists of 15 residues. V dropped 5 bases and J dropped 5 bases, with 19 bases sitting between them. CDR3 loop: CASRWGGSSWTEAFF. CDR3 DNA sequence: TGCGCCAGCAGATGGGGGGGCAGTAGTTGGACTGAAGCTTTCTTT.

The rearrangement uses TRBV9 and TRBJ1-5, with D unclear. The CDR3 runs 14 residues. CDR1 and CDR2 (germline): SGDLS, YYNGEE. V was clipped by 0 bases and J by 9 bases, with 13 bases between them. CDR3 amino acids: CASSVAAEDGPQHF. The CDR3 DNA follows: TGTGCCAGCAGCGTAGCGGCGGAAGATGGGCCCCAGCATTTT.

In DNA form, the CDR3 reads TGTGCCAGTAACAGGGCCTACGAGCAGTACTTC. Its protein is CASNRAYEQYF. This rearrangement joins TRBV28 to TRBJ2-7; possible D gene TRBD1, 6 bases. The CDR3 totals 11 residues. Germline V CDR1 and CDR2: MDHEN, SYDVKM. V lost 9 bases, J lost 2 bases, and 8 bases lay in between.

The J gene is TRBJ2-7, the V gene TRBV5-4; no clear D. CDR1 SGHNT and CDR2 YYREEE come from the germline V gene (reference sequence). The CDR3 runs 12 residues. The V end lost 3 bases, the J end lost 6 bases, and 10 bases lay between the germline ends. The CDR3 DNA sequence: TGTGCCAGCAGCTCCCCGTCATCCGAGCAGTACTTC. Translating gives CASSSPSSEQYF.

The CDR3: CASSLTQGEAFF. Written as DNA, the CDR3 is TGTGCCAGCAGCTTAACGCAGGGTGAAGCTTTCTTT. The gene calls are TRBV7-9 and TRBJ1-1, with D possibly TRBD1 on 5 matching bases. CDR3 length: 12 amino acids. Between the trimmed V and J ends, which lost 2 bases and 7 bases, there was a span of 8 bases. CDR1 SEHNR and CDR2 FQNEAQ come from the germline V gene (reference sequence).

The V gene is TRBV19, the J gene TRBJ1-2; 7 bases match TRBD1. The CDR3 extends over 15 amino acids. The germline CDR1 and CDR2 sequences are LNHDA and SQIVND (reference sequence). Trimming at V came to 5 bases and at J to 2 bases, leaving 8 bases not matched to a gene. Here the CDR3 reads CASSSRTGQNYGYTF. The CDR3 bases are TGTGCCAGTAGTTCACGGACAGGACAGAACTATGGCTACACCTTC. Using reference TRBV19 and TRBJ1-2 for the parts outside the CDR3, the full variable domain is DGGITQSPKYLFRKEGQNVTLSCEQNLNHDAMYWYRQDPGQGLRLIYYSQIVNDFQKGDIAEGYSVSREKKESFPLTVTSAQKNPTAFYLCASSSRTGQNYGYTFGSGTRLTVV.